This T cell receptor (beta chain) was sequenced in a study of T cell repertoires in cytomegalovirus infection. Study as a whole: Matching HLA type and CMV infection were both indicated by public TCR beta signatures.

Findings and limits, study-wide: Public TCR beta family frequency separated CMV-and-HLA carriers, including in an independent cohort. Dominant in the ex vivo response were TCR beta clonotypes restricted by HLA-C and specific for CMV.

Details on this clonotype: The antigen is not known.

MiXCR was run by TCRdb on the reads, yielding one entry per CDR3 protein. The sample records some 320,000 distinct CDR3 sequences, over 7.5% being singletons. The sample taken for sequencing was PBMCs. This receptor was taken from a human donor in good health (CMV status not recorded). Some clones in this sample may be carry-over from other donors' samples.

CDR3 DNA sequence: TGTGCCAGCAGTCGAGGGGGCCCTAGCGAGACCCAGTACTTC. Its protein product is CASSRGGPSETQYF. The rearrangement joins TRBV6-6 to TRBJ2-5, with 7 positions matching TRBD1. The CDR3 contains 14 residues. V was pared by 5 bases and J by 5 bases, with 8 bases of the junction left unmatched. Germline V CDR1 and CDR2: MNHNY, SVGAGI (reference sequence).